The sample holds many counts of the clone carrying this T cell receptor beta chain. Its antigen is not known. This specimen belongs to a study of neurological immune-mediated disorders. Broader study findings: HTLV-1-associated myelopathy led in TCR clonal expansion, while multiple sclerosis ranked lowest, below healthy controls.

TCRdb re-called the 5' RACE reads through MiXCR, storing one row per CDR3 protein. The table includes some 65,000 distinct CDR3 sequences, 4.1% detected once. CDR1 SQVTM and CDR2 ANQGSEA come from the germline V gene. Between the trimmed V and J ends, which lost 8 bases and 2 bases, there was a span of 14 bases. The CDR3 runs to 13 residues. The specimen sequenced was PBMCs. The chain uses TRBV29-1 and TRBJ2-3; no reliable D call. The sequence was collected from a man in his forties or fifties with multiple sclerosis. The CDR3 DNA reads as TGCAGCCCCCAGCGTCTAGTCACAGATACGCAGTATTTT. It yields the protein CSPQRLVTDTQYF.